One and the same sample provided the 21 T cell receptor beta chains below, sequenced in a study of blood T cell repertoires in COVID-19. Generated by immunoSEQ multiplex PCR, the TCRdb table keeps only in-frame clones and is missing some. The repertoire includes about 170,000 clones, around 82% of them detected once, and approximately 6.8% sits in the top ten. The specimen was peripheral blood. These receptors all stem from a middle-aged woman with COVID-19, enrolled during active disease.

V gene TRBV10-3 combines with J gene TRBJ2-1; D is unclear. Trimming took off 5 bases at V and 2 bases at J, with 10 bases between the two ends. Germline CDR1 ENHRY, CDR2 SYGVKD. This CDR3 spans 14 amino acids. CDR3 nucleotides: TGTGCCATCAGTCCCGACAACACCTACAATGAGCAGTTCTTC. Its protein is CAISPDNTYNEQFF.

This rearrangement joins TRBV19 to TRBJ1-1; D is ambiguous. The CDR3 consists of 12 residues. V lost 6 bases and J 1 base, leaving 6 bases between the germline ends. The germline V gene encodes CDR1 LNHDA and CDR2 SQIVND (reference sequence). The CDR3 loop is CASRSGNTEAFF. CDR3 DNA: TGTGCCAGTAGGTCGGGGAACACTGAAGCTTTCTTT.

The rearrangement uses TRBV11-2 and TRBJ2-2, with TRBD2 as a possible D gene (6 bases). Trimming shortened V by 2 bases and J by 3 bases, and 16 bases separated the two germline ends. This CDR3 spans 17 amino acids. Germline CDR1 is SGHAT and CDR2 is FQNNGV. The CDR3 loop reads CASSLTRWRVYTGELFF. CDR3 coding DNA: TGTGCCAGCAGCTTAACCCGGTGGAGGGTTTACACCGGGGAGCTGTTTTTT. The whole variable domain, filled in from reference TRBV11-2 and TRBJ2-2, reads EAGVAQSPRYKIIEKRQSVAFWCNPISGHATLYWYQQILGQGPKLLIQFQNNGVVDDSQLPKDRFSAERLKGVDSTLKIQPAKLEDSAVYLCASSLTRWRVYTGELFFGEGSRLTVL.

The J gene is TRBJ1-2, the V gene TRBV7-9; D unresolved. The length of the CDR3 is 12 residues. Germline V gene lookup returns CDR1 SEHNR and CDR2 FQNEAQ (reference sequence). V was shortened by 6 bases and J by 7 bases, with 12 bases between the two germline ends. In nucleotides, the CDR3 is TGTGCCAGCAGTCCTATTGAAAGTGGCTACACCTTC. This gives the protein CASSPIESGYTF.

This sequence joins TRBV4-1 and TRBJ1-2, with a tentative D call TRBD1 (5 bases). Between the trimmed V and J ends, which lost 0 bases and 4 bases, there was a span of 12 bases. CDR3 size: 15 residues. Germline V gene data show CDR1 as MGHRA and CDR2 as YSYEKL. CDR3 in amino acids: CASSQEGRGFYGYTF. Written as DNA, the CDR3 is TGCGCCAGCAGCCAAGAGGGCCGGGGGTTCTATGGCTACACCTTC.

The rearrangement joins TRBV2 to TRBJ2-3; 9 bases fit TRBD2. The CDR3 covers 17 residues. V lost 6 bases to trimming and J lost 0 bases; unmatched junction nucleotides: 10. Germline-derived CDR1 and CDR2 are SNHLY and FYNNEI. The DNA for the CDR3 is TGTGCCAGCAGGATGGGAACTAGCGGGCGAAGCACAGATACGCAGTATTTT. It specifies CASRMGTSGRSTDTQYF.

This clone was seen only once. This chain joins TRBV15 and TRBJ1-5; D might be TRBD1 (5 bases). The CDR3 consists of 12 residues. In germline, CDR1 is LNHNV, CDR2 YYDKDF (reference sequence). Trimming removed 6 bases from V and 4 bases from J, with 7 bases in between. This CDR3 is CATSQGNQPQHF. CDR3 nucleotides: TGTGCCACCAGTCAGGGAAATCAGCCCCAGCATTTT.

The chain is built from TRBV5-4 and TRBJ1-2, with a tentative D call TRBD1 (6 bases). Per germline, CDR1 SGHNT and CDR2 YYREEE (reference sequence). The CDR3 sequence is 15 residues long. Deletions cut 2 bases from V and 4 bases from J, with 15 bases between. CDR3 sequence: CASSFSVGRGYGYTF. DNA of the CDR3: TGTGCCAGCAGCTTTTCAGTAGGCAGGGGCTATGGCTACACCTTC.

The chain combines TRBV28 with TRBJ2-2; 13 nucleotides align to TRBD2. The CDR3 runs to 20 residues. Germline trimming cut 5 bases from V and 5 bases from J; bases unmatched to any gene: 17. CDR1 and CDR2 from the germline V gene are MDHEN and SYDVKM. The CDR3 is CASSPPPRLAGGAGTGELFF. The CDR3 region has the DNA TGTGCCAGCAGTCCCCCCCCCAGACTAGCGGGAGGCGCGGGGACCGGGGAGCTGTTTTTT. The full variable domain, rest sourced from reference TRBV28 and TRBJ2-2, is DVKVTQSSRYLVKRTGEKVFLECVQDMDHENMFWYRQDPGLGLRLIYFSYDVKMKEKGDIPEGYSVSREKKERFSLILESASTNQTSMYLCASSPPPRLAGGAGTGELFFGEGSRLTVL.

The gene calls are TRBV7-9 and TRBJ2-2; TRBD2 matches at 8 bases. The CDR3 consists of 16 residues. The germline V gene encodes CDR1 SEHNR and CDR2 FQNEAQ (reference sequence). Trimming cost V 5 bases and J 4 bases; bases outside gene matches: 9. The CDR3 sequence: CASSASGTRGTGELFF. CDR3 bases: TGTGCCAGCAGCGCCTCCGGGACTAGAGGCACCGGGGAGCTGTTTTTT.

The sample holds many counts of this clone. The CDR3 DNA reads TGTGCCAGCTCACCACCGGTGGCCTCGGCGGGATACGAGCAGTACTTC. Residues: CASSPPVASAGYEQYF. V and J are TRBV18 and TRBJ2-7; tentatively, D is TRBD2 (6 bases). Germline CDR1 reads KGHSH; CDR2 reads LQKENI. V shed 0 bases and J shed 4 bases, with 16 bases lying between them. This CDR3 has 16 amino acids. Looking up the rest from reference TRBV18 and TRBJ2-7 gives the full variable domain: NAGVMQNPRHLVRRRGQEARLRCSPMKGHSHVYWYRQLPEEGLKFMVYLQKENIIDESGMPKERFSAEFPKEGPSILRIQQVVRGDSAAYFCASSPPVASAGYEQYFGPGTRLTVT.

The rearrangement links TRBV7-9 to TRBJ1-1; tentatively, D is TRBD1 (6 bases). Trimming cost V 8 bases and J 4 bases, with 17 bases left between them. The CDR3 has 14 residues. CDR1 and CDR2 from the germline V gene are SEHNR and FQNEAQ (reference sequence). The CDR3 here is CASGRGAIGTEAFF. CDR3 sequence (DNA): TGTGCCAGCGGACGGGGGGCTATCGGCACTGAAGCTTTCTTT.

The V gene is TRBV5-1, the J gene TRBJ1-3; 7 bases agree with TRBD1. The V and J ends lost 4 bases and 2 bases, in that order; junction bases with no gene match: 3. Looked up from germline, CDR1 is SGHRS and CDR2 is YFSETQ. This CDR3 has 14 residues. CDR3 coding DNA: TGCGCCAGCAGCCACGGGACAGCTGGAAACACCATATATTTT. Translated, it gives CASSHGTAGNTIYF.

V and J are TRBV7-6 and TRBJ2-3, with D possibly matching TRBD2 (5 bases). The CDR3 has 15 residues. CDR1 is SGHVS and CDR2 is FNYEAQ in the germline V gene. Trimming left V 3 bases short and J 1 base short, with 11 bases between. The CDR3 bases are TGTGCCAGCAGCTTCTGGGCGCGGGGCACAGATACGCAGTATTTT. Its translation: CASSFWARGTDTQYF.

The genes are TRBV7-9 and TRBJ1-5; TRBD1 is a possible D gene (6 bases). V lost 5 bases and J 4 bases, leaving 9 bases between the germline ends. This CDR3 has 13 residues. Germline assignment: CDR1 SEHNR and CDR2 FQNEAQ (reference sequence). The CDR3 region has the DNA TGTGCCAGCAGCACCACAGGGAATCAGCCCCAGCATTTT. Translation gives CASSTTGNQPQHF.

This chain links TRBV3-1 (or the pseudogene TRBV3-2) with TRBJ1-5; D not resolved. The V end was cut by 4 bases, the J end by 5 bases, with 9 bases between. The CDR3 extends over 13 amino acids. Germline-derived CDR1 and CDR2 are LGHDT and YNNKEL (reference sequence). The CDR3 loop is CASSLAPDQPQHF. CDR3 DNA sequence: TGTGCCAGCAGCCTAGCACCTGATCAGCCCCAGCATTTT.

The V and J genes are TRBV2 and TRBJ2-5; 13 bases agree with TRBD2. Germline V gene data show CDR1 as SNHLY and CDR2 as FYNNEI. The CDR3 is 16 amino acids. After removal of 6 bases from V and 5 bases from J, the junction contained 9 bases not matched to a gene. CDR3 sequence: CASRPKPTSGGETQYF. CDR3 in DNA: TGTGCCAGCAGACCCAAACCGACTAGCGGGGGGGAGACCCAGTACTTC.

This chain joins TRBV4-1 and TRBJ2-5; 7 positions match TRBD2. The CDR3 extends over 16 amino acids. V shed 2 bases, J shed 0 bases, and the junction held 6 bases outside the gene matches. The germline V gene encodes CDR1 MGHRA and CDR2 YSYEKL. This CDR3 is CASSQTGLQYQETQYF. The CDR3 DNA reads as TGCGCCAGCAGCCAAACGGGACTACAGTACCAAGAGACCCAGTACTTC.

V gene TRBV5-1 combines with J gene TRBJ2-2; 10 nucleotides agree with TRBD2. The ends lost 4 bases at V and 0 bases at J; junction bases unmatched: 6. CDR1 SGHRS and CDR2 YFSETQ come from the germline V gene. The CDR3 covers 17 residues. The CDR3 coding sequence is TGCGCCAGCAGCCCCAAAGCGGGAGGGTCGAACACCGGGGAGCTGTTTTTT. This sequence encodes CASSPKAGGSNTGELFF. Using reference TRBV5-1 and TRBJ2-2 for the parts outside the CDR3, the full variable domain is KAGVTQTPRYLIKTRGQQVTLSCSPISGHRSVSWYQQTPGQGLQFLFEYFSETQRNKGNFPGRFSGRQFSNSRSEMNVSTLELGDSALYLCASSPKAGGSNTGELFFGEGSRLTVL.

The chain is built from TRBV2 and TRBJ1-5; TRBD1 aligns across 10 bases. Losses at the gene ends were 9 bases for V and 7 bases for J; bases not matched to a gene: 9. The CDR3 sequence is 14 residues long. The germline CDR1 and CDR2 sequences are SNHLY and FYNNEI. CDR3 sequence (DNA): TGTGCCAGTAACAGACAGGGGGCCCGGCAGCCCCAGCATTTT. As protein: CASNRQGARQPQHF.

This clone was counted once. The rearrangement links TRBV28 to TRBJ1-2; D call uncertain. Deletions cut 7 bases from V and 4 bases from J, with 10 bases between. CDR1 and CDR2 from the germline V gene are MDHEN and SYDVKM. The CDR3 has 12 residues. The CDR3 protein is CASTPGIYGYTF. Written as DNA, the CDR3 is TGTGCCAGCACCCCAGGAATCTATGGCTACACCTTC.